The 26 T cell receptor beta chains below were found in one sample sequenced in a study of CD8+CD57+ T cells in acquired aplastic anemia. Both TCR beta VDJ combination and CDR3 sequence profiling were carried out. Genomic DNA was the template for this profiling. In TCRdb, the reads were re-called with MiXCR into one record per CDR3 protein. The sample holds approximately 170,000 distinct CDR3 sequences, roughly 50% seen once. Patients chosen for sequencing had shown CD8+CD57+ cell expansion by flow cytometry. The sequencing sample was made of sorted CD4+, CD8+, or CD8+CD57+ T cells (not recorded which) from PBMCs. The receptor set was obtained from a human donor with aplastic anemia.

V usage is TRBV20-1 and J usage is TRBJ1-2; D gene ambiguous. Germline CDR1 and CDR2: DFQATT and SNEGSKA (reference sequence). Trimming took 6 bases from V and 4 from J, leaving 6 bases between them. CDR3 length equals 10 residues. The CDR3 protein is CSAQVYGYTF. The CDR3 DNA is TGCAGTGCGCAGGTCTATGGCTACACCTTC.

This clonotype has only a few counts. The J gene is TRBJ1-6, the V gene TRBV2; a possible D gene is TRBD1 (6 bases). Germline lookup yields CDR1 SNHLY and CDR2 FYNNEI. The ends were cut back, 5 bases at V and 7 bases at J, with 12 bases in the middle. This CDR3 has 14 amino acids. CDR3 sequence reads: CASSRLGGNSPLHF. For the CDR3, the DNA is TGTGCCAGCAGTCGCCTCGGGGGCAATTCACCCCTCCACTTT.

The chain employs TRBV2 and TRBJ1-6; the D is unclear. The CDR3 is 14 amino acids. The germline gives CDR1 SNHLY, CDR2 FYNNEI. The ends were cut back, 3 bases at V and 8 bases at J, with 11 bases in the middle. In DNA, the CDR3 is TGTGCCAGCAGTGATTGGCAGTCGGATTCACCCCTCCACTTT. It yields the protein CASSDWQSDSPLHF. Looking up the rest from reference TRBV2 and TRBJ1-6 gives the full variable domain: EPEVTQTPSHQVTQMGQEVILRCVPISNHLYFYWYRQILGQKVEFLVSFYNNEISEKSEIFDDQFSVERPDGSNFTLKIRSTKLEDSAMYFCASSDWQSDSPLHFGNGTRLTVT.

The genes are TRBV5-1 and TRBJ2-7; D is undetermined. Trimming shortened V by 4 bases and J by 0 bases, and 11 bases separated the two germline ends. This CDR3 has 14 residues. CDR1 SGHRS and CDR2 YFSETQ come from the germline V gene. The CDR3 loop is CASSELTGSYEQYV. In DNA form, the CDR3 reads TGCGCCAGCAGCGAACTAACGGGCTCCTACGAGCAGTACGTC.

This clonotype has a count of ten or more. The J gene is TRBJ2-1, the V gene TRBV5-1; no reliable D call. Germline CDR1 SGHRS, CDR2 YFSETQ. V was pared by 4 bases and J by 5 bases, with 10 bases between. The CDR3 has 13 amino acids. This CDR3 is CASSRVSDNEQFF. The CDR3 DNA follows: TGCGCCAGCAGCCGGGTTTCCGACAATGAGCAGTTCTTC.

This clonotype showed up just a few times. The chain has TRBV6-2 or TRBV6-3 and TRBJ1-5; D remains unclear. The germline gives CDR1 MNHEY, CDR2 SVGEGT. Trimming shortened V by 4 bases and J by 6 bases, and 10 bases separated the two germline ends. The CDR3 totals 13 residues. CDR3 sequence: CASSSEGFQPQHF. CDR3 DNA: TGTGCCAGCAGTTCGGAAGGTTTTCAGCCCCAGCATTTT.

The chain recombines TRBV10-1 with TRBJ2-3, with D maybe TRBD1 (5 bases). This CDR3 contains 13 residues. Germline V CDR1 and CDR2: WNHNN, SYGVQD (reference sequence). The germline V and J ends were trimmed by 5 bases and 0 bases, with 6 bases remaining between them. The CDR3: CASSTGSTDTQYF. Here the CDR3 DNA reads TGCGCCAGCAGTACAGGTAGCACAGATACGCAGTATTTT.

This clonotype was recorded many times. A clone one base away is much larger, so this may be a read error. This chain joins TRBV2 and TRBJ2-7; 8 positions agree with TRBD1. The CDR3 length is 14 residues. The germline gives CDR1 SNHLY, CDR2 FYNNEI. The V gene end was trimmed by 6 bases and the J gene end by 2 bases; junction bases not matched to a gene: 6. The CDR3 loop is CASRPGQGTYEQYF. Here the CDR3 DNA reads TGTGCCAGCAGACCAGGACAGGGTACCTACGAGCAGTACTTC.

The CDR3 sequence is CASRAGTGTYEQYF. CDR3 DNA sequence: TGTGCCAGCAGGGCCGGGACAGGGACCTACGAGCAGTACTTC. The gene calls are TRBV6-1 and TRBJ2-7; 9 bases are a match to TRBD1. Germline trimming cut 6 bases from V and 2 bases from J; bases unmatched to any gene: 5. The CDR3 is made up of 14 amino acids. Germline-derived CDR1 and CDR2 are MNHNS and SASEGT.

This clonotype appeared many times. The rearrangement uses TRBV12-3 or TRBV12-4 and TRBJ2-3; TRBD2 matches at 10 bases. This CDR3 comprises 12 residues. Unmatched junction bases numbered 5, after V lost 5 bases and J lost 12 bases. CDR3 amino acids: CASSRGLATQYF. In DNA, the CDR3 is TGTGCCAGCAGTAGGGGACTAGCGACTCAGTATTTT.

Comments on this clonotype: The CDR3 does not close with the conserved phenylalanine or tryptophan, likely indicating a read error. Because the CDR3's place on the DNA is in doubt, the DNA is left out and the CDR3 is given as listed by TCRdb. The chain employs TRBV2 and TRBJ1-2; the D call of TRBD1 is as the table states it, not checked on the DNA. Germline V lookup: CDR1 SNHLY, CDR2 FYNNEI. Including both end residues, the CDR3 is 8 amino acids long. CDR3 amino acids: CASSENRV.

On this clonotype itself: A much more abundant neighbour one base away suggests this may be a read error. The chain has TRBV7-3 and TRBJ2-1; 10 nucleotides line up with TRBD2. Trimming at V came to 6 bases and at J to 4 bases, leaving 9 bases not matched to a gene. This CDR3 has 16 amino acids. Germline CDR1 is SGHTA and CDR2 is FQGTGA. CDR3 DNA: TGTGCCAGCAGTACACAAGCGGGAGGGTTTTACAATGAGCAGTTCTTC. It is translated as CASSTQAGGFYNEQFF.

A note on this clonotype: The junction departs from the called germline gene at one end, perhaps through a read error. This chain connects TRBV7-7 to TRBJ1-2, with D perhaps TRBD1 (5 bases). CDR3 length: 14 amino acids. Looked up from germline, CDR1 is SSHAT and CDR2 is FNYEAQ (reference sequence). The DNA of the CDR3 is TGTGCTAGCAGATTGACCACAGGTCACTATGGCTACACCTTC. This gives the protein CASRLTTGHYGYTF.

The chain employs TRBV2 and TRBJ1-2; 9 nucleotides agree with TRBD1. This CDR3 region has 14 residues. Per germline, CDR1 SNHLY and CDR2 FYNNEI. V trimming: 4 bases; J trimming: 6 bases; junction bases outside the gene matches: 6. For the CDR3, the DNA is TGTGCCAGCAGTGGAGGGACAGGGAGTCATGGCTACACCTTC. This gives the protein CASSGGTGSHGYTF.

This clonotype was observed at least ten times. The chain is built from TRBV11-2 and TRBJ2-5; 9 nucleotides line up with TRBD2. Germline CDR1 and CDR2: SGHAT and FQNNGV. The CDR3 has 16 residues. V gave up 7 bases and J gave up 5 bases; unmatched junction bases: 14. For the CDR3, the DNA is TGTGCCAGCAACCCAAAGGTGGCGGGGGGGCGGGAGACCCAGTACTTC. Protein sequence: CASNPKVAGGRETQYF.

The chain has TRBV13 and TRBJ2-1; TRBD2 aligns across 9 bases. Trimming took 5 bases from V and 6 from J; bases not matched to a gene: 20. CDR1 and CDR2 from the germline V gene are PRHDT and FYEKMQ (reference sequence). The CDR3 spans 19 residues. The DNA for the CDR3 is TGTGCCAGCAGCCATATCGGGGTTGCGGGAGGGCCTATGGGCAATGAGCAGTTCTTC. Its translation: CASSHIGVAGGPMGNEQFF.

Ten or more counts support this clonotype. The CDR3 spells CASSLQGYGGTDTQYF. CDR3 bases: TGTGCCAGCAGTCTACAGGGGTACGGTGGCACAGATACGCAGTATTTT. V is TRBV12-3 or TRBV12-4 and J is TRBJ2-3, with 7 positions matching TRBD1. The CDR3 length is 16 residues. Trimming cost V 5 bases and J 1 base; bases outside gene matches: 9.

This clonotype turned up a few times. A clone one base away is much larger, so this may be a read error. The V gene is TRBV20-1, the J gene TRBJ2-5, with 8 bases aligning to TRBD2. The CDR3 length is 16 residues. Germline V gene sequence: CDR1 DFQATT, CDR2 SNEGSKA (reference sequence). J gave up 7 bases and V 0 bases, and 13 bases lay outside the gene matches. This CDR3 is CSARDGSSEAGGTQYF. CDR3 sequence (DNA): TGCAGTGCTAGAGATGGGTCTAGCGAGGCGGGAGGGACCCAGTACTTC.

In its sample, this clonotype was seen a few times. V gene TRBV12-3 or TRBV12-4 combines with J gene TRBJ2-3; 10 nucleotides match TRBD2. Unmatched junction bases numbered 16, after V lost 4 bases and J lost 3 bases. This CDR3 has 19 amino acids. CDR3 bases: TGTGCCAGCAGTTCTTTCAGGTTAGCGGGGGGACCAAAAACAGATACGCAGTATTTT. Amino acid sequence: CASSSFRLAGGPKTDTQYF.

A remark on this clonotype: One junction end disagrees with the germline gene, perhaps due to a read error. The CDR3 nucleotides read TGTGCCAGCTCTCCGTTGGACACCGGCGGCTACGCCTTC. Its protein product is CASSPLDTGGYAF. The chain employs TRBV18 and TRBJ1-2, with D possibly TRBD1 on 5 matching bases. The germline V gene encodes CDR1 KGHSH and CDR2 LQKENI. This CDR3 has 13 amino acids.

This clonotype was seen only a few times. The V gene is TRBV3-1, the J gene TRBJ1-5, with D hard to call. CDR3 length: 15 amino acids. CDR1 LGHDT and CDR2 YNNKEL come from the germline V gene (reference sequence). Trimming shortened V by 1 base and J by 4 bases, and 11 bases separated the two germline ends. CDR3 bases: TGTGCCAGCAGCCAAGTTAGGGATGGAAATCAGCCCCAGCATTTT. Its protein product is CASSQVRDGNQPQHF.

The J gene is TRBJ2-5, the V gene TRBV29-1, with 10 nucleotides matching TRBD1. Trimming took 5 bases from V and 5 from J; bases not matched to a gene: 8. CDR3 length equals 14 residues. Looked up from germline, CDR1 is SQVTM and CDR2 is ANQGSEA. The CDR3 reads CSVPGTGDSETQYF. The CDR3 DNA sequence: TGCAGCGTTCCCGGGACAGGGGATTCTGAGACCCAGTACTTC.

This clonotype was detected once. A much larger clone lies one base from this, so it may be a read error. V is TRBV20-1 and J is TRBJ1-6, with D uncertain. The CDR3 is made up of 18 amino acids. Trimming cost V 0 bases and J 0 bases, with 15 bases left between them. The germline CDR1 and CDR2 sequences are DFQATT and SNEGSKA (reference sequence). The CDR3 reads CSAREGFSTRSYNSPLHF. In DNA, the CDR3 is TGCAGTGCTAGAGAAGGATTTTCTACCCGCTCCTATAATTCACCCCTCCACTTT.

V gene TRBV7-2 combines with J gene TRBJ2-1; no reliable D call. V was trimmed by 3 bases and J by 8 bases, leaving 8 bases between them. CDR1 is SGHTA and CDR2 is FQGNSA in the germline V gene. The CDR3 has 12 residues. This CDR3 reads CASSLDADEQFF. The CDR3 coding sequence is TGTGCCAGCAGCTTGGACGCGGATGAGCAGTTCTTC.

V is TRBV10-3 and J is TRBJ2-7, with 10 positions matching TRBD2. CDR1 is ENHRY, CDR2 SYGVKD, per germline. The CDR3 length is 14 residues. V was pared by 5 bases and J by 3 bases, with 4 bases of the junction left unmatched. CDR3 amino acids: CAISPGLASYEQYF. In nucleotides, the CDR3 is TGTGCCATCAGTCCGGGACTAGCGAGCTACGAGCAGTACTTC.

Judged by abundance, this clonotype is medium-sized. V and J are TRBV15 and TRBJ2-5; TRBD2 aligns across 13 bases. V shed 4 bases, J shed 3 bases, and the junction held 2 bases outside the gene matches. The CDR3 runs to 15 residues. Germline lookup yields CDR1 LNHNV and CDR2 YYDKDF (reference sequence). In DNA form, the CDR3 reads TGTGCCACCAGCAAGGGACTAGCGGGGAAAGAGACCCAGTACTTC. Protein sequence: CATSKGLAGKETQYF.